Following are 27 T cell receptor beta chains from one sample sequenced in a study of cytomegalovirus exposure and HLA in healthy donors. 13 Jbeta primers and 60 Vbeta primers were used for the PCR. The protocol was immunoSEQ multiplex PCR, while the TCRdb copy is restricted to in-frame clones and leaves out a portion. In the table there are approximately 120,000 clones, about two thirds of which are singletons. Sequenced: PBMCs. These receptors came from a man between 60 and 75 years old in good health and CMV-seropositive.

This chain connects TRBV9 to TRBJ2-3; 8 bases are shared with TRBD2. Trimming took 0 bases from V and 2 from J; bases not matched to a gene: 2. This CDR3 has 15 amino acids. CDR1 and CDR2 (germline): SGDLS, YYNGEE. The CDR3 region is CASSVAGGPTDTQYF. The CDR3 DNA reads TGTGCCAGCAGCGTAGCGGGGGGGCCCACAGATACGCAGTATTTT.

The V and J genes are TRBV19 and TRBJ1-6; D possibly corresponds to TRBD1 (6 bases). The length of the CDR3 is 12 residues. CDR1 and CDR2 from the germline V gene are LNHDA and SQIVND (reference sequence). The CDR3 sequence is CGTGPKNSPLHF. Written as DNA, the CDR3 is TGTGGAACAGGGCCCAAGAATTCACCCCTCCACTTT.

This clone was picked up a small number of times. This chain links TRBV14 with TRBJ2-2; D uncertain. The CDR3 runs 14 residues. V lost 3 bases and J 1 base, leaving 6 bases between the germline ends. CDR1 is SGHDN and CDR2 is FVKESK in the germline V gene. DNA for the CDR3: TGTGCCAGCAGCCAGTTCTTGAACACCGGGGAGCTGTTTTTT. Its translation is CASSQFLNTGELFF.

The DNA of the CDR3 is TGTGCCAGCAGCTTACGGGGGGATAATTCACCCCTCCACTTT. Translating it yields CASSLRGDNSPLHF. The rearrangement joins TRBV7-3 to TRBJ1-6; TRBD1 might be the D (5 bases). Germline lookup yields CDR1 SGHTA and CDR2 FQGTGA. Between the trimmed V and J ends, which lost 2 bases and 5 bases, there was a span of 7 bases. The CDR3 spans 14 residues.

The chain has TRBV10-3 and TRBJ2-5; TRBD2 is a possible D gene (5 bases). In germline, CDR1 is ENHRY, CDR2 SYGVKD. V was cut by 5 bases and J by 2 bases, with 6 bases left in between. CDR3 size: 12 residues. For the CDR3, the DNA is TGTGCCATCAGTCCGGGACAAGAGACCCAGTACTTC. Protein product: CAISPGQETQYF.

The V gene is TRBV11-2, the J gene TRBJ2-7; 8 bases line up with TRBD1. Germline V gene sequence: CDR1 SGHAT, CDR2 FQNNGV. J gave up 0 bases and V 2 bases, and 12 bases lay outside the gene matches. The CDR3 consists of 18 residues. CDR3: CASSLRTGRDRSSYEQYF. CDR3 nucleotides: TGTGCCAGCAGCTTACGGACGGGCCGGGACAGGAGCTCCTACGAGCAGTACTTC.

The J gene is TRBJ2-7, the V gene TRBV5-1; 7 nucleotides match TRBD1. This CDR3 has 17 residues. CDR1 and CDR2 (germline): SGHRS, YFSETQ. With V trimmed by 4 bases and J by 1 base, 14 bases remained unmatched. Here the CDR3 DNA reads TGCGCCAGCAGCCTGTCCACAGTGGGGACAGCTTCCTACGAGCAGTACTTC. Its translation is CASSLSTVGTASYEQYF.

The chain is built from TRBV2 and TRBJ1-4; TRBD1 is a possible D gene (6 bases). The germline gives CDR1 SNHLY, CDR2 FYNNEI. The length of the CDR3 is 19 residues. Trimming cost V 2 bases and J 0 bases, with 19 bases left between them. CDR3 in amino acids: CASSETRQAGWATNEKLFF. The CDR3 DNA sequence: TGTGCCAGCAGTGAAACGCGACAGGCGGGTTGGGCAACTAATGAAAAACTGTTTTTT.

The chain couples TRBV6-6 to TRBJ2-5; D remains ambiguous. The J call is in doubt because the DNA end fits TRBJ2-7 better. CDR3 size: 13 residues. Looked up from germline, CDR1 is MNHNY and CDR2 is SVGAGI (reference sequence). The CDR3 DNA reads TGTGCCAGCAGTTACTCTCCTAGCTACGAGCAGTACTTC. Residues: CASSYSPSYEQYF.

This clone appeared once. This rearrangement joins TRBV2 to TRBJ2-2; D is unresolved. The germline CDR1 and CDR2 sequences are SNHLY and FYNNEI. CDR3 size: 11 residues. Trimming removed 6 bases at V and 8 bases at J, with 7 bases between. The CDR3 loop reads CASRRRGELFF. DNA for the CDR3: TGTGCCAGCAGGAGGCGGGGGGAGCTGTTTTTT. The full variable domain, completed using reference TRBV2 and TRBJ2-2, is EPEVTQTPSHQVTQMGQEVILRCVPISNHLYFYWYRQILGQKVEFLVSFYNNEISEKSEIFDDQFSVERPDGSNFTLKIRSTKLEDSAMYFCASRRRGELFFGEGSRLTVL.

The rearrangement uses TRBV27 and TRBJ2-6, with TRBD2 as a possible D gene (7 bases). Per germline, CDR1 MNHEY and CDR2 SMNVEV (reference sequence). This CDR3 is 15 amino acids long. V was pared by 9 bases and J by 0 bases, with 12 bases between. Here the CDR3 DNA reads TGTGCCAGTCGTCGGGGGGCCTCTGGGGCCAACGTCCTGACTTTC. Encoded protein: CASRRGASGANVLTF.

In its sample, this clone was seen once. This chain uses TRBV5-6 with TRBJ1-2, with 7 bases that match TRBD1. Germline V gene sequence: CDR1 SGHDT, CDR2 YYEEEE. The CDR3 consists of 13 residues. The trim removed 3 bases at V and 6 bases at J, leaving 5 bases unmatched. CDR3 DNA: TGTGCCAGCAGCTCGACAGGGACCCATGGCTACACCTTC. It yields the protein CASSSTGTHGYTF.

J is TRBJ2-7 and V is TRBV9; D is perhaps TRBD1 (6 bases). V lost 0 bases and J lost 2, with 12 bases in between. There are 15 residues in the CDR3. From germline, CDR1 is SGDLS and CDR2 YYNGEE. CDR3 region: CASSVAMGAPYEQYF. The CDR3 DNA sequence: TGTGCCAGCAGCGTAGCGATGGGGGCCCCCTACGAGCAGTACTTC.

The chain employs TRBV18 and TRBJ1-2; D unclear. CDR3 length equals 13 residues. Germline CDR1 reads KGHSH; CDR2 reads LQKENI. Trimming stripped 2 bases from V and 5 bases from J, with 9 bases between. The CDR3 here is CASSPASRYGYTF. Here the CDR3 DNA reads TGTGCCAGCTCACCAGCATCGAGGTATGGCTACACCTTC.

CDR3 in DNA: TGTGCCAGTATCTCCGCTCAGGGTAGGAATCAGCCCCAGCATTTT. This gives the protein CASISAQGRNQPQHF. This chain links TRBV19 with TRBJ1-5; D possibly corresponds to TRBD1 (5 bases). Trimming took 7 bases from V and 4 from J, leaving 17 bases between them. Germline CDR1 LNHDA, CDR2 SQIVND (reference sequence). The CDR3 covers 15 residues.

The chain uses TRBV5-1 and TRBJ1-1; TRBD1 might be the D (6 bases). Per germline, CDR1 SGHRS and CDR2 YFSETQ. The CDR3 spans 15 residues. The V and J ends lost 4 bases and 5 bases respectively, with 18 bases between them. CDR3 protein: CASSALRGEGTEAFF. In DNA, the CDR3 is TGCGCCAGCAGCGCCCTCAGGGGTGAGGGGACTGAAGCTTTCTTT.

The chain employs TRBV5-1 and TRBJ2-6, with a possible D match to TRBD1 (5 bases). The V gene's germline CDR1 is SGHRS and CDR2 YFSETQ. This CDR3 has 15 residues. The ends were cut back, 4 bases at V and 0 bases at J, with 8 bases in the middle. CDR3 loop: CASSLGVSGANVLTF. The CDR3 nucleotides read TGCGCCAGCAGCCTAGGGGTCTCTGGGGCCAACGTCCTGACTTTC.

A word on this clone: The sample holds other DNA sequences that translate to the same CDR3. The chain uses TRBV5-6 and TRBJ1-5; D gene uncertain. V was trimmed by 1 base and J by 5 bases, leaving 10 bases between them. Germline V gene sequence: CDR1 SGHDT, CDR2 YYEEEE. The CDR3 is 14 residues long. CDR3: CASSLSGGDQPQHF. CDR3 nucleotide sequence: TGTGCCAGCAGCTTGAGTGGCGGCGATCAGCCCCAGCATTTT.

This sequence joins TRBV28 and TRBJ1-3; 9 nucleotides match TRBD1. CDR3 length equals 14 residues. Losses at the gene ends were 7 bases for V and 2 bases for J; bases not matched to a gene: 3. Germline V gene data show CDR1 as MDHEN and CDR2 as SYDVKM. The CDR3 bases are TGTGCCAGCAACACAGGGGGCACTGGAAACACCATATATTTT. Translation gives CASNTGGTGNTIYF.

The J gene is TRBJ1-6, the V gene TRBV6-1; TRBD1 might be the D (5 bases). V was trimmed by 4 bases and J by 9 bases, leaving 16 bases between them. Per germline, CDR1 MNHNS and CDR2 SASEGT. The CDR3 runs to 15 residues. CDR3 nucleotide sequence: TGTGCCAGCAGTGCGTCGGGACTCAGCGCTTCACCCCTCCACTTT. Amino acids: CASSASGLSASPLHF.

The sample holds one count of this clone. The chain joins TRBV6-5 to TRBJ1-2; 7 bases fit TRBD1. The trim removed 5 bases at V and 7 bases at J, leaving 4 bases unmatched. Germline assignment: CDR1 MNHEY and CDR2 SVGAGI. The CDR3 covers 12 residues. Here the CDR3 reads CASSHRGGGYTF. For the CDR3, the DNA is TGTGCCAGCAGTCACAGGGGCGGTGGCTACACCTTC.

The chain has TRBV19 and TRBJ2-3; 9 bases fit TRBD1. Looked up from germline, CDR1 is LNHDA and CDR2 is SQIVND (reference sequence). CDR3 length: 14 residues. The junction had 2 bases not matched to a gene; V was cut back by 4 bases and J by 3 bases. CDR3 DNA sequence: TGTGCCAGTAGTAAGGGACAGGGAACAGATACGCAGTATTTT. It encodes CASSKGQGTDTQYF.

This clone was counted between two and nine times. The chain links TRBV5-5 to TRBJ2-3; 7 nucleotides agree with TRBD2. CDR1 SGHKS and CDR2 YYEKEE come from the germline V gene (reference sequence). V trimming: 4 bases; J trimming: 0 bases; junction bases outside the gene matches: 5. This CDR3 has 15 amino acids. The CDR3 DNA reads TGTGCCAGCAGCCCTGCGGGGGTTAGCACAGATACGCAGTATTTT. Amino acid sequence: CASSPAGVSTDTQYF.

The chain is built from TRBV18 and TRBJ2-3, with a possible D match to TRBD1 (5 bases). Trimming removed 3 bases from V and 4 bases from J, with 14 bases in between. The CDR3 loop spans 15 amino acids. Germline CDR1 is KGHSH and CDR2 is LQKENI. The DNA of the CDR3 is TGTGCCAGCTCACCTTCCAGGCAGGGTGCAGATACGCAGTATTTT. Its translation: CASSPSRQGADTQYF.

J is TRBJ2-3 and V is TRBV5-1, with D maybe TRBD1 (5 bases). The CDR3 runs 14 residues. Germline V lookup: CDR1 SGHRS, CDR2 YFSETQ. Trimming pared 3 bases from V and 5 bases from J, leaving 13 bases between. This CDR3 reads CASSYQGFEDTQYF. The CDR3 DNA reads as TGCGCCAGCAGCTACCAGGGATTCGAAGATACGCAGTATTTT.

V is TRBV5-1 and J is TRBJ1-6; D possibly corresponds to TRBD1 (6 bases). The V gene lost 0 bases and the J gene lost 12 bases, with 16 bases spanning the gap. The length of the CDR3 is 15 residues. Germline loops: CDR1 SGHRS, CDR2 YFSETQ. CDR3 bases: TGCGCCAGCAGCTTGGGTACAGGGACTAGCGAACCCCTCCACTTT. Translated, it gives CASSLGTGTSEPLHF.

V usage is TRBV7-9 and J usage is TRBJ2-7, with 11 bases matching TRBD1. The J segment lost 4 bases and the V segment lost 5 bases, leaving 10 bases of the junction unmatched. CDR3 length equals 16 residues. The germline gives CDR1 SEHNR, CDR2 FQNEAQ (reference sequence). For the CDR3, the DNA is TGTGCCAGCAGCGAATACCTTGGGGACAGGGGGTACGAGCAGTACTTC. It encodes CASSEYLGDRGYEQYF. Complete variable domain (other parts from reference TRBV7-9 and TRBJ2-7): DTGVSQNPRHKITKRGQNVTFRCDPISEHNRLYWYRQTLGQGPEFLTYFQNEAQLEKSRLLSDRFSAERPKGSFSTLEIQRTEQGDSAMYLCASSEYLGDRGYEQYFGPGTRLTVT.